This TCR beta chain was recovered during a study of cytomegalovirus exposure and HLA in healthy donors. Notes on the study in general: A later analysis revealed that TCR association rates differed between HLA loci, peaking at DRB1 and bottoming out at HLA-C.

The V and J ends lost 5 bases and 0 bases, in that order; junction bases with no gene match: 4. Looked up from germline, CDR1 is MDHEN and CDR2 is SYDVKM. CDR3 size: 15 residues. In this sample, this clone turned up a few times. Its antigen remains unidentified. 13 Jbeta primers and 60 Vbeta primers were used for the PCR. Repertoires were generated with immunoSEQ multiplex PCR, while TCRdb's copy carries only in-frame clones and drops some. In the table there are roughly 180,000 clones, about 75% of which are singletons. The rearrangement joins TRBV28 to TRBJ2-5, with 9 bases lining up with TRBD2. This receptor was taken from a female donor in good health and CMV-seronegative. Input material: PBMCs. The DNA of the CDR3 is TGTGCCAGCAGTCCCCAGCGGGAGGACCAAGAGACCCAGTACTTC. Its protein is CASSPQREDQETQYF.